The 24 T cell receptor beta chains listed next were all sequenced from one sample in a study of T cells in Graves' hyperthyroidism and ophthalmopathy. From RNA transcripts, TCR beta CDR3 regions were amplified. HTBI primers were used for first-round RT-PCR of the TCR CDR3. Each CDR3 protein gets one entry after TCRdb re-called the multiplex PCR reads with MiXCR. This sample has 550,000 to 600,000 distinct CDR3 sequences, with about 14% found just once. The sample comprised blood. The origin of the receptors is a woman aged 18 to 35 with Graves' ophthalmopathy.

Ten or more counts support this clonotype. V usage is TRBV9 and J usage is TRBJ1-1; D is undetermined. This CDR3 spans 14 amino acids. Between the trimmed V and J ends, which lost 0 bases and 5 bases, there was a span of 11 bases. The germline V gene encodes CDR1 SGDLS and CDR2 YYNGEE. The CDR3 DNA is TGTGCCAGCAGCGTAGGGGGAGGGTGGACTGAAGCTTTCTTT. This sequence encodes CASSVGGGWTEAFF.

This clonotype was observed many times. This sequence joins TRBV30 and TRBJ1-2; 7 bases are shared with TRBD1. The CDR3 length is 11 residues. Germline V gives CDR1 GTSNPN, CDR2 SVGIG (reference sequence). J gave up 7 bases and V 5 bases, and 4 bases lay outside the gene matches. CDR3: CAWDDRAGYTF. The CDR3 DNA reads TGTGCCTGGGACGACAGGGCTGGCTACACCTTC.

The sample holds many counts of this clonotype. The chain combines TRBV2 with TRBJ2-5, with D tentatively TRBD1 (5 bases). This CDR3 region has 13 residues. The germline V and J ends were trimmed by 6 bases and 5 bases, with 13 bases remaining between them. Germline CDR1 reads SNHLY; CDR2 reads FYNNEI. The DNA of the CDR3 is TGTGCCAGCAGAAGGGGTCCCGCCGAGACCCAGTACTTC. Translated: CASRRGPAETQYF.

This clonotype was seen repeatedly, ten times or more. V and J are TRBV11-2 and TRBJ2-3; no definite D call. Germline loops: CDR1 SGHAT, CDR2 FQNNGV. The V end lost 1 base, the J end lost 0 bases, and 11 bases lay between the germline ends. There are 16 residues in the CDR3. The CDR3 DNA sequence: TGTGCCAGCAGCTTAGGTCCGGCCTCTAGCACAGATACGCAGTATTTT. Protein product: CASSLGPASSTDTQYF. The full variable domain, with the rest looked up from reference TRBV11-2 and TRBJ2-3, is EAGVAQSPRYKIIEKRQSVAFWCNPISGHATLYWYQQILGQGPKLLIQFQNNGVVDDSQLPKDRFSAERLKGVDSTLKIQPAKLEDSAVYLCASSLGPASSTDTQYFGPGTRLTVL.

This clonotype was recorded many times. The CDR3 DNA reads TGTGCCAGCAGTTTCGTTGGCCGCTACGAGCAGTACTTC. This encodes CASSFVGRYEQYF. The J gene is TRBJ2-7, the V gene TRBV27; D is unclear. Germline assignment: CDR1 MNHEY and CDR2 SMNVEV (reference sequence). CDR3 length: 13 residues. V was pared by 3 bases and J by 3 bases, with 9 bases between.

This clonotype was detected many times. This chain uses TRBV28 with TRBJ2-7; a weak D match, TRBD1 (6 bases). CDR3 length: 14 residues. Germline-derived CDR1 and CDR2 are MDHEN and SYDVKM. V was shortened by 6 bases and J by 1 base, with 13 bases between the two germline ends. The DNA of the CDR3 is TGTGCCAGCAGCCCGACAGGACTTTCCTACGAGCAGTACTTC. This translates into CASSPTGLSYEQYF.

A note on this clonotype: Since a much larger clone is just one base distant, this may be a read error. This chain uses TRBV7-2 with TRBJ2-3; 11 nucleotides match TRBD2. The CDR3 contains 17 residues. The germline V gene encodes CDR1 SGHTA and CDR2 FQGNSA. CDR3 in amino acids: CASGLTPGLAGTDTQYF. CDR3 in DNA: TGTGCCAGCGGCTTGACGCCGGGACTAGCGGGCACAGATACGCAGTATTTT.

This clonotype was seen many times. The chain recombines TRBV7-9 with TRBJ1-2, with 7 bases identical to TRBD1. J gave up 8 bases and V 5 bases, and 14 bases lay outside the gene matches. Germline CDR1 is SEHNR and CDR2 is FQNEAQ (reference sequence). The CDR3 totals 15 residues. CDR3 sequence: CASSVPGDRPGGYTF. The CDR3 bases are TGTGCCAGCAGCGTACCCGGGGACAGACCGGGAGGCTACACCTTC.

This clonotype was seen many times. The CDR3 protein is CASSSSGAPTYEQYF. DNA of the CDR3: TGTGCCAGCTCTTCTAGCGGCGCACCGACCTACGAGCAGTACTTC. The rearrangement joins TRBV18 to TRBJ2-7, with 7 nucleotides matching TRBD2. V dropped 6 bases and J dropped 2; count of bases not matched to a gene: 10. The CDR3 has 15 amino acids. Germline values: CDR1 KGHSH, CDR2 LQKENI.

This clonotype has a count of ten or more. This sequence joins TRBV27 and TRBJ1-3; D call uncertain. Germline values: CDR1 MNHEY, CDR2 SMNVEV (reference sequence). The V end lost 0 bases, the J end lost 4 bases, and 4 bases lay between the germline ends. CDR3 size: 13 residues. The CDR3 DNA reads TGTGCCAGCAGTTTATCAAAGGGAAACACCATATATTTT. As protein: CASSLSKGNTIYF.

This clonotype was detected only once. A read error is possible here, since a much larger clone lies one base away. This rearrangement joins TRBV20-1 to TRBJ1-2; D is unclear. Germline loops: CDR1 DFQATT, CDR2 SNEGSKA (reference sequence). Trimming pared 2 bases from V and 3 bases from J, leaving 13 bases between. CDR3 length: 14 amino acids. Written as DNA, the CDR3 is TGCAGTGCTAGACCGACAAGGCCTTACTATGGCTACACCTTC. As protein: CSARPTRPYYGYTF.

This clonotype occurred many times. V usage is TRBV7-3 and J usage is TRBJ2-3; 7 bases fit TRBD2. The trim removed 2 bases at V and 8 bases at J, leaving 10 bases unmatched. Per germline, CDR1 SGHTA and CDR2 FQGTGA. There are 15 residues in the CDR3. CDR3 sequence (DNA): TGTGCCAGCAGCTTATCCGGGGAGGGGACCCGTACGCAGTATTTT. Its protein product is CASSLSGEGTRTQYF. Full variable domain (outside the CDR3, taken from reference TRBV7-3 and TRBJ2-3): GAGVSQTPSNKVTEKGKYVELRCDPISGHTALYWYRQSLGQGPEFLIYFQGTGAADDSGLPNDRFFAVRPEGSVSTLKIQRTERGDSAVYLCASSLSGEGTRTQYFGPGTRLTVL.

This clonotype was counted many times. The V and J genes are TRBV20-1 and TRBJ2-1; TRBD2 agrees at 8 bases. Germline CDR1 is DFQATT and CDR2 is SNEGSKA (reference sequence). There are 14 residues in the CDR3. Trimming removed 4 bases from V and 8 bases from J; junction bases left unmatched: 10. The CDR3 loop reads CSANREGRFDEQFF. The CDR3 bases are TGCAGTGCTAACCGGGAGGGCCGGTTCGATGAGCAGTTCTTC.

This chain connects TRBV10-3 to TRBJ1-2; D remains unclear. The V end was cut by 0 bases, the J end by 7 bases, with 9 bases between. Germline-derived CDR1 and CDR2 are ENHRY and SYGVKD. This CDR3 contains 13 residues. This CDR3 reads CAISESWESGYTF. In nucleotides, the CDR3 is TGTGCCATCAGTGAGTCTTGGGAGTCTGGCTACACCTTC.

The CDR3 protein is CASSPRTEGQFYEQYF. As DNA, the CDR3 is TGTGCCAGTAGTCCGAGGACAGAGGGACAATTCTACGAGCAGTACTTC. This sequence joins TRBV19 and TRBJ2-7; D possibly corresponds to TRBD1 (6 bases). Germline V gives CDR1 LNHDA, CDR2 SQIVND (reference sequence). The CDR3 totals 16 residues. Trimming removed 5 bases from V and 3 bases from J, with 20 bases in between.

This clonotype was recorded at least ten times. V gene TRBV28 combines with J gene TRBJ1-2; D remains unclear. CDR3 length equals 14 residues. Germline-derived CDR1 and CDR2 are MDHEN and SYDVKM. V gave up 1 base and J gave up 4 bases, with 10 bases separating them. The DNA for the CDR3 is TGTGCCAGCAGTTTATCCCCCAGCCTCTATGGCTACACCTTC. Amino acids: CASSLSPSLYGYTF.

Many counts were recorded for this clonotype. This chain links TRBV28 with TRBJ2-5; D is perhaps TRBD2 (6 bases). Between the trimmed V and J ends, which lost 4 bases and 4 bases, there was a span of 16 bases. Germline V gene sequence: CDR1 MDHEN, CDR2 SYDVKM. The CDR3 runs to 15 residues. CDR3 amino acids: CASSSTSGVPETQYF. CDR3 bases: TGTGCCAGCAGTTCCACCTCGGGAGTCCCAGAGACCCAGTACTTC.

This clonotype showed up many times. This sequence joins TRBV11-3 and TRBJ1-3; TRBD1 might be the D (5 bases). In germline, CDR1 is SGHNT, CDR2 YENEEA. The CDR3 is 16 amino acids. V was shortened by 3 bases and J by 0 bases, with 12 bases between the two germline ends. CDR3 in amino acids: CASSFRDGLSGNTIYF. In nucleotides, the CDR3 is TGTGCCAGCAGCTTTCGGGACGGCCTCTCTGGAAACACCATATATTTT.

DNA for the CDR3: TGCAGTGCTGGGACAGGGCGCAATCAGCCCCAGCATTTT. Translating gives CSAGTGRNQPQHF. The gene calls are TRBV20-1 and TRBJ1-5; 9 bases line up with TRBD1. V shed 5 bases and J 2 bases; nucleotides not matched to a gene: 1. Per germline, CDR1 DFQATT and CDR2 SNEGSKA (reference sequence). This CDR3 is 13 amino acids long.

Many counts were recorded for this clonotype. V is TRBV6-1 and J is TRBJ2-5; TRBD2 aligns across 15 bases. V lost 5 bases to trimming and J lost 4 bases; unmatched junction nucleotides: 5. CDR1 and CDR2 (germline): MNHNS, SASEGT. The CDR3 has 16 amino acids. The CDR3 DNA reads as TGTGCCAGCAGTTATGGACTAGCGGGAGGGTTAGAGACCCAGTACTTC. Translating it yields CASSYGLAGGLETQYF.

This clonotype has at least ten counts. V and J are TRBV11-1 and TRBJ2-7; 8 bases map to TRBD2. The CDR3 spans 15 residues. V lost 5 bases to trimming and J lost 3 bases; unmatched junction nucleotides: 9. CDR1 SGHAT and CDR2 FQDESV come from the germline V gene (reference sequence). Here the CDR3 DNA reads TGTGCCAGCAGCCTTGGAACTAGCGGATACTACGAGCAGTACTTC. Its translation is CASSLGTSGYYEQYF.

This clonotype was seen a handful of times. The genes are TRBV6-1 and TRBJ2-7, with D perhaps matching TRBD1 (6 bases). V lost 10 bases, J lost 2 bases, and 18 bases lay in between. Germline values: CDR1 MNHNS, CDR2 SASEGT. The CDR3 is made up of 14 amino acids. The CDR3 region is CATNHRAGPYEQYF. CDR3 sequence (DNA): TGTGCCACCAATCACAGGGCTGGCCCCTACGAGCAGTACTTC.

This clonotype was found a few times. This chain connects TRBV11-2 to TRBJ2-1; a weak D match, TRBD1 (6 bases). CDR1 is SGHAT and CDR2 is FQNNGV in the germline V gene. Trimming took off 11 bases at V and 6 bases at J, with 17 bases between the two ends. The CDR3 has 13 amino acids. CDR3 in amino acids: CAARGYLSNEQFF. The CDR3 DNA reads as TGTGCCGCTAGGGGGTACCTCTCCAATGAGCAGTTCTTC.

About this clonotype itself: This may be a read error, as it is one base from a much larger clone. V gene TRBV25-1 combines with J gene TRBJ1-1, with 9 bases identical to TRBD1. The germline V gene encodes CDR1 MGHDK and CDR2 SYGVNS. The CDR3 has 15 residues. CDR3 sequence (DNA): TGTGCCAGCAGTCTAAGGACAGGGGTGAACACTGAAACTTTCTTT. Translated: CASSLRTGVNTETFF.